This T cell receptor (beta chain) was observed in a study of Graves' ophthalmopathy and Graves' hyperthyroidism. General study results and limits: With a specificity of roughly 72% and a sensitivity of 70% to 71%, the model predicted ophthalmopathy progression.

Deletions cut 2 bases from V and 3 bases from J, with 11 bases between. CDR3 size: 13 residues. Germline assignment: CDR1 GTSNPN and CDR2 SVGIG (reference sequence). This clonotype has a count of ten or more. Antigen specificity is unknown. RNA transcripts yielded amplified TCR beta CDR3 regions. Following a first-round RT-PCR that used HTBI primers, a second-round multiplex PCR was carried out. Each CDR3 protein is one row after TCRdb ran MiXCR on the multiplex PCR reads. The profile covers 300,000 to 400,000 distinct CDR3 sequences, with roughly 15% appearing a single time and approximately 13% taken by the ten largest. Ophthalmopathy donors' eye disease showed moderate-to-severe activity, CAS of at least 3, NOSPECS of at least 4 and duration under 3 months. Other autoimmune diseases, uncontrolled infections, pregnancy or lactation excluded patients from enrollment.

Input material: peripheral blood. The TCR sequence derives from an adult man with Graves' ophthalmopathy. The chain carries TRBV30 and TRBJ2-7, with D perhaps TRBD1 or TRBD2 (5 bases each). CDR3 DNA: TGTGCCTGGAGTAAAGGGACCAACTACGAGCAGTACTTC. Residues: CAWSKGTNYEQYF.